Below, 16 T cell receptor beta chains from the same sample are listed, as sequenced in a study of cytomegalovirus exposure and HLA in healthy donors. PCR involved 60 Vbeta and 13 Jbeta primers. TCRdb's copy holds only in-frame clones and misses some; the assay was immunoSEQ multiplex PCR. The repertoire holds some 79,000 clones, with 55% to 70% as singletons. The sample taken for sequencing was PBMCs. The receptors originated from a woman aged 40 to 50 in good health and CMV-seropositive.

V gene TRBV6-4 combines with J gene TRBJ2-3; TRBD2 matches 11 bases. The V gene's germline CDR1 is MRHNA and CDR2 SNTAGT. Unmatched junction bases numbered 5, after V lost 2 bases and J lost 7 bases. The CDR3 is made up of 15 amino acids. The CDR3 DNA follows: TGTGCCAGCAGTGACGAGGCTAGCGGGGGGAATACGCAGTATTTT. The encoded protein is CASSDEASGGNTQYF.

The gene calls are TRBV28 and TRBJ1-5; the D is unclear. Germline CDR1 reads MDHEN; CDR2 reads SYDVKM. V lost 3 bases, J lost 1 base, and 16 bases lay in between. This CDR3 has 17 residues. The CDR3 nucleotides are TGTGCCAGCAGTTTCGTTTGGGGAGCGGGAAGCAATCAGCCCCAGCATTTT. It translates to CASSFVWGAGSNQPQHF.

The CDR3 sequence is CASSLARGGTDTQYF. The CDR3 DNA reads TGTGCCAGCAGCTTAGCTCGGGGTGGCACAGATACGCAGTATTTT. V and J are TRBV11-1 and TRBJ2-3, with a weak D call TRBD2 (5 bases). This CDR3 has 15 amino acids. V gave up 0 bases and J gave up 1 base, with 8 bases separating them. Per the germline V gene, CDR1 is SGHAT and CDR2 is FQDESV (reference sequence).

A remark on this clone: Other DNA sequences from this sample encode an identical CDR3 as well. The V gene is TRBV6-1, the J gene TRBJ1-5, with D hard to call. Per germline, CDR1 MNHNS and CDR2 SASEGT. The CDR3 loop spans 15 amino acids. The germline V and J ends were trimmed by 2 bases and 0 bases, with 8 bases remaining between them. CDR3 DNA sequence: TGTGCCAGCAGTGAAAGCGGTTATAGCAATCAGCCCCAGCATTTT. This translates into CASSESGYSNQPQHF.

As DNA, the CDR3 is TGTGCCAGCACCAGGGGAGGGGGGAACACCGGGGAGCTGTTTTTT. This codes for CASTRGGGNTGELFF. The chain combines TRBV25-1 with TRBJ2-2, with a possible D match to TRBD2 (7 bases). V was shortened by 7 bases and J by 1 base, with 13 bases between the two germline ends. The CDR3 spans 15 residues. CDR1 and CDR2 (germline): MGHDK, SYGVNS.

The V call is TRBV11-2, the J call TRBJ2-2; 7 positions agree with TRBD1. Germline values: CDR1 SGHAT, CDR2 FQNNGV. This CDR3 is 16 amino acids long. V dropped 5 bases and J dropped 5; count of bases not matched to a gene: 11. CDR3 amino acids: CASSLPWTGRTGELFF. The CDR3 nucleotides read TGTGCCAGCAGCCTACCCTGGACAGGTCGGACCGGGGAGCTGTTTTTT.

The CDR3: CASSLGEGYNEQFF. CDR3 bases: TGCGCCAGCAGTCTAGGGGAGGGCTACAATGAGCAGTTCTTC. The rearrangement uses TRBV5-1 and TRBJ2-1, with 7 bases matching TRBD2. Germline assignment: CDR1 SGHRS and CDR2 YFSETQ. The CDR3 loop spans 14 amino acids. The ends lost 5 bases at V and 3 bases at J; junction bases unmatched: 5.

CDR3 nucleotides: TGTGCCTGGAGTGACAGGGCGTTCTATGGCTACACCTTC. Protein product: CAWSDRAFYGYTF. The rearrangement joins TRBV30 to TRBJ1-2; weak D call: TRBD1 (6 bases). The CDR3 has 13 residues. Germline CDR1 and CDR2: GTSNPN and SVGIG (reference sequence). The germline V and J ends were trimmed by 1 base and 4 bases, with 10 bases remaining between them.

This CDR3 reads CASSSRRTGGQETQYF. The CDR3 DNA reads as TGTGCCAGCAGCTCTCGAAGGACAGGCGGACAAGAGACCCAGTACTTC. This chain joins TRBV5-4 and TRBJ2-5; 7 bases line up with TRBD1. V was pared by 3 bases and J by 2 bases, with 10 bases of the junction left unmatched. This CDR3 is 16 amino acids long. Germline V gene lookup returns CDR1 SGHNT and CDR2 YYREEE (reference sequence).

This clone was seen only a few times. This chain uses TRBV2 with TRBJ2-5; 9 bases match TRBD2. CDR3 length: 16 amino acids. From germline, CDR1 is SNHLY and CDR2 FYNNEI. With V trimmed by 7 bases and J by 4 bases, 13 bases remained unmatched. The CDR3, as DNA: TGTGCCAGCATCCCGGAGCGGGGGGAGGGCGGAGAGACCCAGTACTTC. Its protein product is CASIPERGEGGETQYF. Full variable domain (rest looked up from reference TRBV2 and TRBJ2-5): EPEVTQTPSHQVTQMGQEVILRCVPISNHLYFYWYRQILGQKVEFLVSFYNNEISEKSEIFDDQFSVERPDGSNFTLKIRSTKLEDSAMYFCASIPERGEGGETQYFGPGTRLLVL.

The count of this clone is one. The final CDR3 position lacks the conserved phenylalanine or tryptophan, pointing to a likely read error. The chain uses TRBV13 and TRBJ2-7; D is perhaps TRBD1 (6 bases). Trimming left V 4 bases short and J 5 bases short, with 12 bases between. This CDR3 has 13 residues. Germline-derived CDR1 and CDR2 are PRHDT and FYEKMQ (reference sequence). The CDR3 DNA follows: TGTGCCAGCAGCTGGCAGACAGGCCACGAGCAGTACCTC. It translates to CASSWQTGHEQYL.

In this sample, this clone turned up a few times. The rearrangement uses TRBV2 and TRBJ1-5; possible D gene TRBD1, 6 bases. This CDR3 has 15 amino acids. Trimming took off 5 bases at V and 4 bases at J, with 15 bases between the two ends. Germline lookup yields CDR1 SNHLY and CDR2 FYNNEI. The CDR3 is CASSSGTRKNQPQHF. CDR3 sequence (DNA): TGTGCCAGCAGTTCCGGGACAAGAAAGAATCAGCCCCAGCATTTT.

This sequence joins TRBV5-4 and TRBJ2-5, with 10 bases matching TRBD1. Trimming at V came to 3 bases and at J to 5 bases, leaving 7 bases not matched to a gene. The CDR3 is 15 amino acids. The germline V gene encodes CDR1 SGHNT and CDR2 YYREEE (reference sequence). The CDR3 DNA reads as TGTGCCAGCAGCTCCCGGGACAGGGGTTGGGAGACCCAGTACTTC. Translation: CASSSRDRGWETQYF.

The J gene is TRBJ1-6, the V gene TRBV2; 8 bases are shared with TRBD1. The CDR3 runs 15 residues. Unmatched junction bases numbered 10, after V lost 7 bases and J lost 8 bases. Germline CDR1 and CDR2: SNHLY and FYNNEI. The CDR3 bases are TGTGCCAGCACCCCGGACAGGGCGCTATATTCACCCCTCCACTTT. It specifies CASTPDRALYSPLHF.

The J gene is TRBJ2-7, the V gene TRBV28; weak D call: TRBD1 (6 bases). Germline CDR1 and CDR2: MDHEN and SYDVKM. V was trimmed by 7 bases and J by 3 bases, leaving 13 bases between them. The CDR3 has 13 residues. CDR3 sequence: CASTSGQSYEQYF. The CDR3 DNA follows: TGTGCCAGCACCTCTGGACAGAGCTACGAGCAGTACTTC.

The genes are TRBV6-5 and TRBJ1-1; TRBD1 is a possible D gene (5 bases). The length of the CDR3 is 15 residues. V lost 0 bases, J lost 0 bases, and 8 bases lay in between. Germline values: CDR1 MNHEY, CDR2 SVGAGI. The CDR3 DNA reads as TGTGCCAGCAGTTACTCTGGACAATTGAACACTGAAGCTTTCTTT. This codes for CASSYSGQLNTEAFF.